The 22 T cell receptor beta chains in this list originate from one sample, sequenced in a study of cytomegalovirus exposure and HLA in healthy donors. The PCR had 60 Vbeta and 13 Jbeta primers. Method: immunoSEQ multiplex PCR; TCRdb's copy keeps in-frame clones and lacks some. Of some 150,000 clones listed, 60% to 85% are singletons. Sequencing input: PBMCs. All receptors come from a young man in good health and CMV-seronegative.

The rearrangement links TRBV6-5 to TRBJ1-5; 8 bases are shared with TRBD1. This CDR3 region has 15 residues. With 0 bases clipped from V and 6 bases from J, the junction kept 4 bases outside the gene matches. CDR1 and CDR2 (germline): MNHEY, SVGAGI. Written as DNA, the CDR3 is TGTGCCAGCAGTTACTCCCGACAGGGGAGTCAGCCCCAGCATTTT. Its protein product is CASSYSRQGSQPQHF.

The rearrangement joins TRBV30 to TRBJ2-5, with a tentative D call TRBD2 (6 bases). The germline V gene has CDR1 GTSNPN and CDR2 SVGIG (reference sequence). CDR3 length: 12 amino acids. Between the trimmed V and J ends, which lost 1 base and 5 bases, there was a span of 8 bases. CDR3 sequence reads: CAWSEGGETQYF. The CDR3 DNA reads as TGTGCCTGGAGTGAGGGAGGCGAGACCCAGTACTTC.

The rearrangement links TRBV29-1 to TRBJ1-2; D may be TRBD1 (6 bases). The germline gives CDR1 SQVTM, CDR2 ANQGSEA. The CDR3 covers 12 residues. The V gene lost 6 bases and the J gene lost 7 bases, with 15 bases spanning the gap. The CDR3 region has the DNA TGCAGCGTAACACAGGGAGGGAGTGGCTACACCTTC. Its protein is CSVTQGGSGYTF.

The V gene is TRBV5-4, the J gene TRBJ2-1; 9 nucleotides agree with TRBD2. Trimming took 2 bases from V and 5 from J; bases not matched to a gene: 5. Germline CDR1 and CDR2: SGHNT and YYREEE (reference sequence). This CDR3 is built from 15 residues. CDR3 residues: CASSFSSGVHNEQFF. The CDR3 DNA reads TGTGCCAGCAGCTTCTCTAGCGGGGTACACAATGAGCAGTTCTTC.

The J gene is TRBJ1-2, the V gene TRBV28; no clear D gene. V was clipped by 3 bases and J by 5 bases, with 7 bases between them. Per the germline V gene, CDR1 is MDHEN and CDR2 is SYDVKM. This CDR3 spans 12 amino acids. CDR3 bases: TGTGCCAGCAGTTTGGTGCGGTATGGCTACACCTTC. Encoded protein: CASSLVRYGYTF.

This chain connects TRBV7-2 to TRBJ2-7; 9 nucleotides align to TRBD1. V lost 4 bases and J lost 6; bases outside the gene matches: 13. The CDR3 covers 16 residues. Germline lookup yields CDR1 SGHTA and CDR2 FQGNSA. Here the CDR3 DNA reads TGTGCCAGCAGCTCCTACTCCGGGACAGGGATTGGCGAGCAGTACTTC. This translates into CASSSYSGTGIGEQYF.

This rearrangement joins TRBV5-5 to TRBJ2-7, with D perhaps TRBD2 (6 bases). The CDR3 length is 13 residues. Trimming stripped 10 bases from V and 3 bases from J, with 17 bases between. Germline loops: CDR1 SGHKS, CDR2 YYEKEE (reference sequence). CDR3 nucleotide sequence: TGTGCCTCTAGCGCGCCCCGACTCTACGAGCAGTACTTC. Its translation is CASSAPRLYEQYF.

This sequence joins TRBV7-9 and TRBJ2-5; weak D call: TRBD1 (5 bases). Trimming stripped 7 bases from V and 0 bases from J, with 12 bases between. The CDR3 loop spans 14 amino acids. CDR1 is SEHNR, CDR2 FQNEAQ, per germline (reference sequence). The CDR3 region has the DNA TGTGCCAGCACCACAGGTTGGAACCAAGAGACCCAGTACTTC. It is translated as CASTTGWNQETQYF. Combining the CDR3 with reference TRBV7-9 and TRBJ2-5 gives the whole variable domain DTGVSQNPRHKITKRGQNVTFRCDPISEHNRLYWYRQTLGQGPEFLTYFQNEAQLEKSRLLSDRFSAERPKGSFSTLEIQRTEQGDSAMYLCASTTGWNQETQYFGPGTRLLVL.

J is TRBJ2-5 and V is TRBV4-2, with D possibly being TRBD1 (6 bases). This CDR3 region has 15 residues. Trimming removed 4 bases from V and 4 bases from J, with 16 bases in between. CDR1 LGHNA and CDR2 YNFKEQ come from the germline V gene. CDR3 coding DNA: TGTGCCAGCAGCCCTCGGGCAGGGGCCGGAGAGACCCAGTACTTC. Amino acid sequence: CASSPRAGAGETQYF.

The CDR3 sequence: CASSYFGTSGEDTQYF. The CDR3 nucleotides are TGTGCCAGCAGTTACTTCGGGACTAGCGGGGAGGATACGCAGTATTTT. The chain couples TRBV6-6 to TRBJ2-3; 13 nucleotides match TRBD2. This CDR3 has 16 residues. Trimming removed 1 base from V and 6 bases from J; junction bases left unmatched: 4. Germline V gives CDR1 MNHNY, CDR2 SVGAGI (reference sequence).

This chain uses TRBV9 with TRBJ2-1; D may be TRBD2 (5 bases). Germline-derived CDR1 and CDR2 are SGDLS and YYNGEE. The CDR3 totals 14 residues. V shed 3 bases and J shed 8 bases, with 15 bases lying between them. This CDR3 is CASSALLFGDEQFF. The CDR3 bases are TGTGCCAGCAGCGCCCTTTTATTCGGGGATGAGCAGTTCTTC.

The J gene is TRBJ2-7, the V gene TRBV11-2; 7 nucleotides align to TRBD2. J was trimmed by 3 bases and V by 5 bases; bases with no gene match: 7. In germline, CDR1 is SGHAT, CDR2 FQNNGV. The CDR3 runs 14 residues. The CDR3 loop reads CASSLGRASYEQYF. The CDR3 DNA reads TGTGCCAGCAGCCTAGGGAGGGCTAGCTACGAGCAGTACTTC.

This chain connects TRBV11-3 to TRBJ2-5; 7 bases align to TRBD1. The CDR3 length is 15 residues. Trimming removed 1 base from V and 1 base from J; junction bases left unmatched: 3. Germline-derived CDR1 and CDR2 are SGHNT and YENEEA. For the CDR3, the DNA is TGTGCCAGCAGCTTAGGGGCAGGGGGCCAAGAGACCCAGTACTTC. Its translation is CASSLGAGGQETQYF.

In DNA form, the CDR3 reads TGTGCCAGCAGCCGGTATGGACAGGGCGAAAAACTGTTTTTT. Translating it yields CASSRYGQGEKLFF. J is TRBJ1-4 and V is TRBV5-6, with 8 bases aligning to TRBD1. The CDR3 extends over 14 amino acids. The V gene's germline CDR1 is SGHDT and CDR2 YYEEEE. J gave up 8 bases and V 4 bases, and 7 bases lay outside the gene matches.

The chain links TRBV7-9 to TRBJ1-5; 9 positions agree with TRBD1. CDR3 length: 19 amino acids. Trimming removed 1 base from V and 5 bases from J; junction bases left unmatched: 15. Germline CDR1 reads SEHNR; CDR2 reads FQNEAQ (reference sequence). CDR3 nucleotide sequence: TGTGCCAGCAGCTTAGGGGCTTACAGGGGGCGCCCGGAGCATCAGCCCCAGCATTTT. Protein: CASSLGAYRGRPEHQPQHF. The entire variable domain, with the rest obtained from reference TRBV7-9 and TRBJ1-5, is as follows: DTGVSQNPRHKITKRGQNVTFRCDPISEHNRLYWYRQTLGQGPEFLTYFQNEAQLEKSRLLSDRFSAERPKGSFSTLEIQRTEQGDSAMYLCASSLGAYRGRPEHQPQHFGDGTRLSIL.

This rearrangement joins TRBV27 to TRBJ2-2, with 8 bases identical to TRBD1. The trim removed 2 bases at V and 5 bases at J, leaving 7 bases unmatched. Per the germline V gene, CDR1 is MNHEY and CDR2 is SMNVEV (reference sequence). This CDR3 has 16 residues. The CDR3 region is CASSLVTGEETGELFF. The DNA for the CDR3 is TGTGCCAGCAGTTTAGTGACAGGGGAGGAAACCGGGGAGCTGTTTTTT.

This clone was picked up one time. The genes are TRBV7-3 and TRBJ2-5, with 9 bases identical to TRBD1. The CDR3 loop spans 16 amino acids. V shed 4 bases, J shed 4 bases, and the junction held 10 bases outside the gene matches. CDR1 and CDR2 from the germline V gene are SGHTA and FQGTGA. CDR3 nucleotide sequence: TGTGCCAGCAGCTATGGGGACAGGGCGCAGGGAGAGACCCAGTACTTC. Translating gives CASSYGDRAQGETQYF.

The chain recombines TRBV21-1 with TRBJ1-5. TRBV21-1 is tagged as a pseudogene. The CDR3 consists of 17 residues. The CDR3 DNA sequence: TGTGCCAGCAGCAAAGCGCACGGGGGGGCGGGGGATCAGCCCCAGCATTTT. Protein sequence: CASSKAHGGAGDQPQHF.

V usage is TRBV5-4 and J usage is TRBJ1-2; 8 bases match TRBD1. The V segment lost 4 bases and the J segment 0 bases; nucleotides outside the gene matches: 11. Per the germline V gene, CDR1 is SGHNT and CDR2 is YYREEE (reference sequence). This CDR3 has 17 amino acids. CDR3: CASSPGQGPNTNYGYTF. DNA of the CDR3: TGTGCCAGCAGCCCTGGACAGGGCCCAAATACTAACTATGGCTACACCTTC.

The chain recombines TRBV5-4 with TRBJ2-1, with TRBD1 matching 9 bases. The CDR3 runs 11 residues. V lost 0 bases, J lost 14 bases, and 0 bases stayed unmatched. CDR1 is SGHNT and CDR2 is YYREEE in the germline V gene (reference sequence). The CDR3 DNA sequence: TGTGCCAGCAGCTTGGGGACAGGGGAGTTCTTC. It codes for CASSLGTGEFF.

This clone was observed once. V is TRBV5-4 and J is TRBJ2-3; TRBD2 matches 8 bases. Germline CDR1 is SGHNT and CDR2 is YYREEE (reference sequence). Trimming cost V 4 bases and J 4 bases; bases outside gene matches: 11. This CDR3 comprises 16 residues. The CDR3 protein is CASSLGGAGEADTQYF. CDR3 nucleotide sequence: TGTGCCAGCAGCCTTGGGGGAGCGGGAGAGGCAGATACGCAGTATTTT.

The chain combines TRBV5-6 with TRBJ1-2; D gene unclear. Germline CDR1 reads SGHDT; CDR2 reads YYEEEE. V lost 1 base to trimming and J lost 8 bases, with 21 bases between them. The CDR3 is 16 residues long. CDR3 coding DNA: TGTGCCAGCAGCTTGTTTGGAATCTCAACCCCGGGAGGCTACACCTTC. Residues: CASSLFGISTPGGYTF.